This T cell receptor (beta chain) is from a study of PD-1 blockade in classical Hodgkin lymphoma. Trimming pared 5 bases from V and 4 bases from J, leaving 17 bases between. Germline lookup yields CDR1 MNHEY and CDR2 SMNVEV (reference sequence). The CDR3 totals 15 residues. Clones were sequenced by immunoSEQ multiplex PCR, and TCRdb holds only the in-frame ones, with some missing. The sample records 16,000 or so clones, 83% being singletons. This clone was observed a few times. Specified time point: cycle 4 day 1 (C4D1), after five to seven weeks of nivolumab. Every one of the patients relapsed after autologous stem cell transplantation (brentuximab vedotin exposure was variable).

The sequence derives from a human donor with classical Hodgkin lymphoma. The material sequenced was peripheral blood mononuclear cells (PBMCs), taken before the fourth cycle of nivolumab. The rearrangement uses TRBV27 and TRBJ1-2; tentative D call: TRBD1 (6 bases). The CDR3 DNA follows: TGTGCCAGCAGTCCCCCACGAACAGGGTCCTATGGCTACACCTTC. This translates into CASSPPRTGSYGYTF.